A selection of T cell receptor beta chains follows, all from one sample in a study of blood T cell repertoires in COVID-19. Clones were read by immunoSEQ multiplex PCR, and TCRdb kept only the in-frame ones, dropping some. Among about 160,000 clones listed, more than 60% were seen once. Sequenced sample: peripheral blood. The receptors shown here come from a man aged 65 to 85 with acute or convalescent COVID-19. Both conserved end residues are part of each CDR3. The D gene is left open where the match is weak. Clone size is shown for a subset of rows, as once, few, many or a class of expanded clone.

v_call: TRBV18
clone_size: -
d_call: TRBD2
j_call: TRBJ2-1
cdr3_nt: TGTGCCAGCTCACCCCGACTAACGGGGGGGGATGAGCAGTTCTTC
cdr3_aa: CASSPRLTGGDEQFF

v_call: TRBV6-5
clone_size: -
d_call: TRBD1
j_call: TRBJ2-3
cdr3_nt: TGTGCCAGCAGTTGGGACAGGCGATATGACACAGATACGCAGTATTTT
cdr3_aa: CASSWDRRYDTDTQYF

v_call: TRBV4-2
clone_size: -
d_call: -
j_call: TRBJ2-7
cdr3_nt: TGTGCCAGCAGCGGGGGCGCGGACGAGCAGTACTTC
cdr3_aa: CASSGGADEQYF

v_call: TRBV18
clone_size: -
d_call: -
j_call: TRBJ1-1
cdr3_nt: TGTGCCAGCTCACCAATAGCTCCCGGGGGTTTAGGCATGAACACTGAAGCTTTCTTT
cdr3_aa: CASSPIAPGGLGMNTEAFF

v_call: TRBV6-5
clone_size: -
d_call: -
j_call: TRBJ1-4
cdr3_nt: TGTGCCAGCAGTTACGCTTGGGCAGGCGAAAAACTGTTTTTT
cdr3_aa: CASSYAWAGEKLFF

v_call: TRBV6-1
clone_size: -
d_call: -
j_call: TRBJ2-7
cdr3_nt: TGTGCCAGCAGTGAAGGCCAGGGAAGGCCCTACGAGCAGTACTTC
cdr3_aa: CASSEGQGRPYEQYF

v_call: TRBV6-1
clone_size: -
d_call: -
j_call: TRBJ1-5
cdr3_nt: TGTGCCAGCAGTGAAAAAGGAGGGAACAATCAGCCCCAGCATTTT
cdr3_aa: CASSEKGGNNQPQHF

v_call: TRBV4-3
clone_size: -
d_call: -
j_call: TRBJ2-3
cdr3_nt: TGCGCCAGCAGCCAGACAGGACCGACAGATACGCAGTATTTT
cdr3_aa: CASSQTGPTDTQYF

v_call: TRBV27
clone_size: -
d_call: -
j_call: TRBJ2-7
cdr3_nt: TGTGCCAGCAGTAAATCTCCACATAATTACGAGCAGTACTTC
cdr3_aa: CASSKSPHNYEQYF

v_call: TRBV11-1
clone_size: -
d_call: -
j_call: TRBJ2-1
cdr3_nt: TGTGCCAGCAGCTTTTCAGTCCAGCAGGAAGGTCAGCAGTTCTTC
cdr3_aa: CASSFSVQQEGQQFF

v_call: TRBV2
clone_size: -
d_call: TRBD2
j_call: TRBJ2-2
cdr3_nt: TGTGCCAGCAGTAGCGGGGGCCCCACCGGGGAGCTGTTTTTT
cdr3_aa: CASSSGGPTGELFF

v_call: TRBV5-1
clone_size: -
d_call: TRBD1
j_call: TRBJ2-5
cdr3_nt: TGCGCCAGCAGCCGGGACAGTACTTTTGAGACCCAGTACTTC
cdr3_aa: CASSRDSTFETQYF

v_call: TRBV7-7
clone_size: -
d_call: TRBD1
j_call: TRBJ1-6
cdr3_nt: TGTGCTAGCAGCTTAGATATGAGGACAGGGTCTGATTCACCCCTCCACTTT
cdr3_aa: CASSLDMRTGSDSPLHF

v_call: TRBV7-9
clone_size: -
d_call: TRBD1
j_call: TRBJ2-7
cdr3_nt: TGTGCCAGCACCAGGACAGGGGGCTACGAGCAGTACTTC
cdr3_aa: CASTRTGGYEQYF

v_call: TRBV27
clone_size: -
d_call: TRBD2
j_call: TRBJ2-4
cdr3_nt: TGTGCCAGCAGTTCCCCTAGCGGGAGGGCCGGTAAAAACATTCAGTACTTC
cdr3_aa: CASSSPSGRAGKNIQYF

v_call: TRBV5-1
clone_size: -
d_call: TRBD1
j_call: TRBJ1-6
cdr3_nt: TGCGCCAGCAGCTTGACTCGAGGACAGGGTAATTCACCCCTCCACTTT
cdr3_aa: CASSLTRGQGNSPLHF

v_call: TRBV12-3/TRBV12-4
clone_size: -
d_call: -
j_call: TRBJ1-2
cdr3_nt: TGTGCCAGCAGTTCGGACAGTGTCTATGGCTACACCTTC
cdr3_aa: CASSSDSVYGYTF

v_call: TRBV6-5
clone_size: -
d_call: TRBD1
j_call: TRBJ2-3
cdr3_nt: TGTGCCACCTCCGGGACAGGGGTAAATACGCAGTATTTT
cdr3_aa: CATSGTGVNTQYF

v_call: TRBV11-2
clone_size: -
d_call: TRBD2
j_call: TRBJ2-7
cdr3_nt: TGTGCCAGCAGCTTAAGCGGGAGCTTCAACGAGCAGTACTTC
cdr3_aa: CASSLSGSFNEQYF

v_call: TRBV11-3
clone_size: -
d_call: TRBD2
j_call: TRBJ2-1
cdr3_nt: TGTGCCAGCAGCTTAAGGGCGGGAGGGCCCTCCTACAATGAGCAGTTCTTC
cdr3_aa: CASSLRAGGPSYNEQFF

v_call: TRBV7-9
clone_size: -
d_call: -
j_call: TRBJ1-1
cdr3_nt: TGTGCCAGCAGCTTAGTGGCAGGAGGATACATGAACACTGAAGCTTTCTTT
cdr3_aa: CASSLVAGGYMNTEAFF

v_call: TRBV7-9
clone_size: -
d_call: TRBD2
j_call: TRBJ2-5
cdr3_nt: TGTGCCAGCAGCTTAACGGGGGGGCCTAGAGAGACCCAGTACTTC
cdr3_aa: CASSLTGGPRETQYF

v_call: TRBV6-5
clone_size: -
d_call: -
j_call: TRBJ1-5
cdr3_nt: TGTGCCAGCAAGGCGGCGGGAGGGCCCCAGCATTTT
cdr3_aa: CASKAAGGPQHF

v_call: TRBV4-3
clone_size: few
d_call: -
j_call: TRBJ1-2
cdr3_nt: TGCGCCAGCAGCCAAGAAGGACAGTGGCAGCGAGGCTACACCTTC
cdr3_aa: CASSQEGQWQRGYTF

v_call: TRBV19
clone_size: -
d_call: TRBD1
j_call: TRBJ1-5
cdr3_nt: TGTGCCAGTAGTCTAGGGGGCTGGGGCAATCAGCCCCAGCATTTT
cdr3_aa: CASSLGGWGNQPQHF

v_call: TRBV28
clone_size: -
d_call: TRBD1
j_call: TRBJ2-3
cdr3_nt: TGTGCCAGCAGTTCTTCCGGGACAGGGAGTGCAGATACGCAGTATTTT
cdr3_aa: CASSSSGTGSADTQYF

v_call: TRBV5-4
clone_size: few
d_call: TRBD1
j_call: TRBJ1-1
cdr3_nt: TGTGCCAGCAGCCCCCGGGAGGGGGCAGGTGCTTTCTTT
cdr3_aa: CASSPREGAGAFF

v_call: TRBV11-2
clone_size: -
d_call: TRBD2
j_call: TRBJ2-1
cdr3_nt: TGTGCCAGCAGCTTAGATCAGAATAGCGGGCGTTACAATGAGCAGTTCTTC
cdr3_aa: CASSLDQNSGRYNEQFF

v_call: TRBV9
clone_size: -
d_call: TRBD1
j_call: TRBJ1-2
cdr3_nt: TGTGCCAGCAGCGTAGCTATCGACAGGGGGGGAGAGGGCTACACCTTC
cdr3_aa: CASSVAIDRGGEGYTF

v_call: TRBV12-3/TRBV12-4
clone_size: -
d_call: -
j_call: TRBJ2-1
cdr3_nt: TGTGCCAGCAGTTTAGGCAGGGGAGGGGAGCAGTTCTTC
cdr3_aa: CASSLGRGGEQFF

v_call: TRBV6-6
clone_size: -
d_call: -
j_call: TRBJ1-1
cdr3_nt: TGTGCCAGCAGTGGCCCAGGGGCGACTGAAGCTTTCTTT
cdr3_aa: CASSGPGATEAFF

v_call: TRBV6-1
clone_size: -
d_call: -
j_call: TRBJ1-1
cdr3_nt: TGTGCCAGCAGTGAAGGATACGGGGACACTGAAGCTTTCTTT
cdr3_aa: CASSEGYGDTEAFF

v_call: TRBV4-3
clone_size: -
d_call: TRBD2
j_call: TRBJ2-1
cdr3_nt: TGCGCCAGCAGCCAACGGGAGGGCCTCGGTGAGCAGTTCTTC
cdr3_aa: CASSQREGLGEQFF

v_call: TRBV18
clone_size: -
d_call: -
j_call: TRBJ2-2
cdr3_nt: TGTGCCAGCTCACCCAGGTTCGGGACACCTAACACCGGGGAGCTGTTTTTT
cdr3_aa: CASSPRFGTPNTGELFF

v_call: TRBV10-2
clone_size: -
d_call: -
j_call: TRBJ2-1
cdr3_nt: TGCGCCAGCATGGAAGGGTGGGCGGGAACAGAGCAGTTCTTC
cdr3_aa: CASMEGWAGTEQFF

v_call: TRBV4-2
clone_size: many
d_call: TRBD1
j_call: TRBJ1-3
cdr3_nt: TGTGCCAGCAGCTACGCAGGGGGCCTTGGAAACACCATATATTTT
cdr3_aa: CASSYAGGLGNTIYF

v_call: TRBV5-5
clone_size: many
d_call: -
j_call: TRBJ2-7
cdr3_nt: TGTGCCAGCAGCTTGTATCGCGACAGTAAAGGGTACGAGCAGTACTTC
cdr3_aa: CASSLYRDSKGYEQYF

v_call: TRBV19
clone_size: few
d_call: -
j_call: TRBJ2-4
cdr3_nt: TGTGCCAGTAGTATAGATCAGGCTAGCTGGAACATTCAGTACTTC
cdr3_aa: CASSIDQASWNIQYF

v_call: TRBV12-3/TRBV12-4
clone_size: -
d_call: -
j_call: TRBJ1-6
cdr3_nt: TGTGCCAGCAGTCTAAATTCACCCCTCCACTTT
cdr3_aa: CASSLNSPLHF

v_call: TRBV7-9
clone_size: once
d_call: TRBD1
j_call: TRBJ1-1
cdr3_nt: TGTGCCAGCATCCCAGGGGGCACAGGATCCACTGAAGCTTTCTTT
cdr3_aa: CASIPGGTGSTEAFF

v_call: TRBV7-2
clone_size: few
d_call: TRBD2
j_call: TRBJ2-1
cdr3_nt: TGTGCCAGCAGCTCACGACTAGCGGGGGGCCCTCAGTTCTTC
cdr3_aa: CASSSRLAGGPQFF